This T cell receptor (beta chain) is from a study of blood T cell repertoires in COVID-19. Study context: Samples came from the United States, Italy and Spain, spanning acute and convalescent COVID-19. Sources were T cells, B-cell-depleted T cells, or PBMCs; the material itself was cDNA or gDNA.

How the authors handled the data: How many nucleated cells were present was estimated from reference gene primer amplification. Generated by immunoSEQ multiplex PCR, the TCRdb table keeps only in-frame clones and is missing some. V, J and clone size are taken as reported in that table, and D and trimming were inferred from the DNA itself. Counted here are more than 100,000 clones, around nine tenths occurring once; the ten biggest clones make up roughly 2.1%. The CDR3 is 12 amino acids. Germline CDR1 reads ENHRY; CDR2 reads SYGVKD. The V and J ends lost 10 bases and 0 bases, in that order; junction bases with no gene match: 3.

This chain joins TRBV10-3 and TRBJ2-7; TRBD1 matches 7 bases. The sample consisted of peripheral blood. The clonotype was recovered from a man aged 70-80 years with active COVID-19. For the CDR3, the DNA is TGTGCCACCCGGGACAGCTCCTACGAGCAGTACTTC. Translated: CATRDSSYEQYF.